The present entry profiles one T cell receptor beta chain with its context. What it recognizes is unknown. Timing groups of about 4 and about 12 weeks for second doses were pooled. The assay was immunoSEQ multiplex PCR, and TCRdb's table has in-frame clones only and misses some. The sample has 110,000 or so clones; around 88% are singletons. This sample stems from a study of T cell responses to AZD1222 COVID-19 vaccine. General study findings and limits: Nearly half of spike-specific TCRs reportedly go after variant regions that carry no mutations. The donor cohort was predominantly white British with a female majority, and clonal diversity may have been underestimated.

Trimming pared 0 bases from V and 8 bases from J, leaving 9 bases between. Germline-derived CDR1 and CDR2 are SGHDT and YYEEEE. The CDR3 runs 13 residues. The J gene is TRBJ1-3, the V gene TRBV5-6; TRBD1 might be the D (6 bases). The starting material was peripheral blood, obtained 28 days after the second AZD1222 dose. This sequence originates from an adult who received the AZD1222 COVID-19 vaccine. The DNA for the CDR3 is TGTGCCAGCAGCTTGGAACAGGGAGACACCATATATTTT. Translating gives CASSLEQGDTIYF.